This T cell receptor beta chain came from a study of blood T cell repertoires in COVID-19. Study at large: The study drew acute and convalescent COVID-19 samples from the United States, Italy and Spain.

V was clipped by 6 bases and J by 3 bases; unmatched bases: 9. The CDR3 consists of 16 residues. From germline, CDR1 is MNHNY and CDR2 SVGAGI (reference sequence). TCRdb keeps only in-frame clones here, not all; method: immunoSEQ multiplex PCR. Among some 120,000 clones listed, less than 95% were seen once. Sequencing input: peripheral blood. This chain joins TRBV6-6 and TRBJ2-1; 9 nucleotides agree with TRBD2. The sequence was collected from a human donor with active COVID-19. The donor label of this sample is uncertain. CDR3 amino acids: CASRTIAGAFYNEQFF. The CDR3 nucleotides are TGTGCCAGCAGAACCATAGCGGGAGCTTTCTACAATGAGCAGTTCTTC.